This passage covers 3 T cell receptor beta chains from one sample sequenced in a study of graft-versus-host responses after intestinal transplantation. Sequenced by immunoSEQ multiplex PCR; TCRdb stores in-frame clones only, minus some. The sample lists around 25,000 clones, approximately 85% seen once, with 0.95% to 1% in the top ten. The sample in question was PBMCs, obtained 463 days after intestinal transplant. These receptors originate from a human patient who received an intestinal transplant, so some T cells may come from the graft donor.

This clone came up a few times. This chain connects TRBV5-1 to TRBJ2-5; 8 bases line up with TRBD1. V lost 4 bases and J lost 5; bases outside the gene matches: 7. The CDR3 is made up of 14 amino acids. Germline lookup yields CDR1 SGHRS and CDR2 YFSETQ. The chain's CDR3 is CASSRAGGGETQYF. The DNA of the CDR3 is TGCGCCAGCAGCCGAGCAGGGGGCGGGGAGACCCAGTACTTC.

Points on this clone: A read error may produce the germline difference seen at one junction end. The chain recombines TRBV7-9 with TRBJ2-1; 10 bases are a match to TRBD1. CDR3 size: 17 residues. Germline V lookup: CDR1 SEHNR, CDR2 FQNEAQ (reference sequence). CDR3 region: CAGSSIGQGVSYNEQFF. CDR3 sequence (DNA): TGTGCCGGCAGCTCAATAGGACAGGGGGTCTCCTACAATGAGCAGTTCTTC. The variable domain in full, with the rest retrieved from reference TRBV7-9 and TRBJ2-1, is DTGVSQNPRHKITKRGQNVTFRCDPISEHNRLYWYRQTLGQGPEFLTYFQNEAQLEKSRLLSDRFSAERPKGSFSTLEIQRTEQGDSAMYLCAGSSIGQGVSYNEQFFGPGTRLTVL.

J is TRBJ1-1 and V is TRBV29-1, with D uncertain. V was cut by 6 bases and J by 4 bases, with 9 bases left in between. CDR1 is SQVTM, CDR2 ANQGSEA, per germline. CDR3 length equals 11 residues. CDR3 coding DNA: TGCAGCGTGAGGCCCACCACTGAAGCTTTCTTT. This translates into CSVRPTTEAFF.